Listed here are 11 T cell receptor beta chains from one sample, sequenced in a study of blood T cell repertoires in COVID-19. Measured with immunoSEQ multiplex PCR; TCRdb has only the in-frame clones, and not every one. This table has approximately 88,000 clones, approximately 87% appearing once. Sequenced material: peripheral blood. The receptors were sampled from a woman between 65 and 79 years old with acute or convalescent COVID-19.

The CDR3 bases are TGCGCCAGCAGCTCGCGGGGGGCAGGGAGCACAGATACGCAGTATTTT. Protein: CASSSRGAGSTDTQYF. The chain employs TRBV5-1 and TRBJ2-3; 8 bases map to TRBD2. Germline values: CDR1 SGHRS, CDR2 YFSETQ. This CDR3 has 16 residues. Trimming cost V 3 bases and J 0 bases; bases outside gene matches: 6.

This clone showed up just once. The chain links TRBV25-1 to TRBJ2-1, with D perhaps TRBD1 (6 bases). Deletions cut 3 bases from V and 11 bases from J, with 17 bases between. In germline, CDR1 is MGHDK, CDR2 SYGVNS. The CDR3 is made up of 14 amino acids. This CDR3 is CASSDLPGHVKQFF. In DNA, the CDR3 is TGTGCCAGCAGTGATCTGCCGGGACACGTGAAGCAGTTCTTC.

The V and J genes are TRBV5-1 and TRBJ1-1; weak D call: TRBD1 (6 bases). This CDR3 has 14 residues. Germline CDR1 SGHRS, CDR2 YFSETQ. Trimming stripped 2 bases from V and 6 bases from J, with 14 bases between. The CDR3 spells CASSLDRSGPEAFF. CDR3 sequence (DNA): TGCGCCAGCAGCTTAGACAGGTCTGGCCCTGAAGCTTTCTTT.

The V and J genes are TRBV3-1 (or the pseudogene TRBV3-2) and TRBJ1-1; 9 nucleotides match TRBD1. CDR3 length: 15 residues. Trimming at V came to 4 bases and at J to 0 bases, leaving 3 bases not matched to a gene. The germline V gene encodes CDR1 LGHDT and CDR2 YNNKEL (reference sequence). The CDR3: CASSRDRAMNTEAFF. In DNA, the CDR3 is TGTGCCAGCAGCCGGGACAGGGCCATGAACACTGAAGCTTTCTTT.

CDR3 region: CASSLAGLAGYNEQFF. The CDR3 DNA follows: TGTGCCAGCAGCTTAGCAGGGCTAGCGGGGTACAATGAGCAGTTCTTC. This sequence joins TRBV11-3 and TRBJ2-1, with 9 bases identical to TRBD2. The CDR3 has 16 residues. Per germline, CDR1 SGHNT and CDR2 YENEEA. Unmatched junction bases numbered 5, after V lost 1 base and J lost 4 bases. The whole variable domain, filled in from reference TRBV11-3 and TRBJ2-1, reads EAGVVQSPRYKIIEKKQPVAFWCNPISGHNTLYWYLQNLGQGPELLIRYENEEAVDDSQLPKDRFSAERLKGVDSTLKIQPAELGDSAVYLCASSLAGLAGYNEQFFGPGTRLTVL.

The chain combines TRBV24-1 with TRBJ2-5; 9 bases map to TRBD2. The CDR3 has 17 residues. J lost 4 bases, V lost 5 bases, and 13 bases had no gene match. Germline V gene lookup returns CDR1 KGHDR and CDR2 SFDVKD. In DNA, the CDR3 is TGTGCCACCAGTGTAACTAAAGGCGGGGGGGCTGGAGAGACCCAGTACTTC. Its translation: CATSVTKGGGAGETQYF.

This chain connects TRBV6-5 to TRBJ2-5, with 10 bases matching TRBD1. The V segment lost 6 bases and the J segment 5 bases; nucleotides outside the gene matches: 9. Germline CDR1 and CDR2: MNHEY and SVGAGI. The CDR3 contains 15 residues. CDR3 loop: CASSWGTGEAETQYF. DNA of the CDR3: TGTGCCAGCAGCTGGGGGACAGGGGAGGCTGAGACCCAGTACTTC.

The J gene is TRBJ1-4, the V gene TRBV7-6; D gene unclear. Germline V gene sequence: CDR1 SGHVS, CDR2 FNYEAQ. The CDR3 extends over 14 amino acids. Trimming shortened V by 1 base and J by 3 bases, and 6 bases separated the two germline ends. This CDR3 is CASSLESSNEKLFF. CDR3 nucleotides: TGTGCCAGCAGCTTAGAAAGCTCTAATGAAAAACTGTTTTTT.

This chain uses TRBV14 with TRBJ2-2; D might be TRBD1 (8 bases). The CDR3 sequence is 16 residues long. Between the trimmed V and J ends, which lost 3 bases and 6 bases, there was a span of 17 bases. CDR1 and CDR2 from the germline V gene are SGHDN and FVKESK. CDR3 residues: CASSHARTGRAGELFF. The CDR3 nucleotides are TGTGCCAGCAGCCACGCCCGGACAGGGAGGGCCGGGGAGCTGTTTTTT.

V gene TRBV7-2 combines with J gene TRBJ2-7; D possibly corresponds to TRBD1 (6 bases). This CDR3 is 14 amino acids long. V was trimmed by 1 base and J by 4 bases, leaving 11 bases between them. In germline, CDR1 is SGHTA, CDR2 FQGNSA. CDR3 in DNA: TGTGCCAGCAGCTTAGGGGCTCAGGGGTACGAGCAGTACGTC. Amino acids: CASSLGAQGYEQYV.

The chain uses TRBV6-4 and TRBJ1-3; tentative D call: TRBD1 (5 bases). V was pared by 6 bases and J by 3 bases, with 21 bases between. CDR3 size: 17 residues. The germline CDR1 and CDR2 sequences are MRHNA and SNTAGT. CDR3 DNA: TGTGCCAGCAGAGTTGAAGGCCGAACAGGAAATGGAAACACCATATATTTT. Translating it yields CASRVEGRTGNGNTIYF.